The rows below give T cell receptor beta chains drawn from one sample of a study of T cells in Graves' hyperthyroidism and ophthalmopathy. TCRdb processed the multiplex PCR reads anew with MiXCR; each CDR3 protein has one entry. Of around 600,000 distinct CDR3 sequences listed, about 14% are singletons. The sample taken for sequencing was blood. These receptors were taken from a woman aged 45-65 years with Graves' ophthalmopathy. Both conserved end residues are part of each CDR3. Fields, in order: D gene, V gene, J gene, clone size, CDR3 protein, CDR3 DNA. The D gene is left open where the match is weak. Rows give clone size only sometimes, using once, few, many, or a class for an expanded clone.

>TRBD2|TRBV2|TRBJ2-1|many
CASSEVAGANEQFF
TGTGCCAGCAGTGAAGTAGCGGGAGCCAATGAGCAGTTCTTC
>.|TRBV6-1|TRBJ2-4|many
CASSSGGVIAGNIQYF
TGTGCCAGCAGTTCCGGCGGGGTTATAGCCGGAAACATTCAGTACTTC
>.|TRBV30|TRBJ2-2|.
CAWSGVGGGTGELFF
TGTGCCTGGAGTGGAGTGGGAGGGGGTACCGGGGAGCTGTTTTTT
>.|TRBV5-6|TRBJ2-1|.
CASSSTIRLVWRPHNEQFF
TGTGCCAGCAGCTCCACAATACGACTAGTATGGCGGCCCCACAATGAGCAGTTCTTC
>TRBD2|TRBV5-1|TRBJ2-1|.
CASSLGELAATYNEQFF
TGCGCCAGCAGCTTGGGGGAACTAGCGGCCACCTACAATGAGCAGTTCTTC
>.|TRBV7-2|TRBJ2-7|many
CASSTRGVRQYF
TGTGCCAGCTCAACAAGGGGAGTCCGGCAGTACTTC
>.|TRBV6-1|TRBJ2-1|many
CANDKAPAGTSYNEQFF
TGTGCCAACGACAAGGCGCCGGCAGGGACCTCCTACAATGAGCAGTTCTTC
>.|TRBV15|TRBJ2-1|many
CATSRDLGAFVYNEQFF
TGTGCCACCAGCAGAGATTTGGGAGCCTTTGTGTACAATGAGCAGTTCTTC
>.|TRBV12-3/TRBV12-4|TRBJ2-3|many
CASSLAIGQSTDTQYF
TGTGCCAGCAGTTTAGCAATAGGACAGAGCACAGATACGCAGTATTTT
>TRBD2|TRBV7-8|TRBJ2-7|many
CASSLRLAGGAARSEQYF
TGTGCCAGCAGCTTAAGACTAGCGGGAGGGGCCGCGAGGTCCGAGCAGTACTTC
>.|TRBV7-2|TRBJ2-7|many
CASSLSLIGKAYEQYF
TGTGCCAGCAGCTTAAGTCTGATCGGGAAGGCCTACGAGCAGTACTTC
>TRBD2|TRBV29-1|TRBJ2-1|.
CSVEGGGRVNEQFF
TGCAGCGTTGAGGGGGGCGGGAGGGTGAATGAGCAGTTCTTC
>TRBD2|TRBV11-3|TRBJ2-7|many
CASSIAGASYEQYF
TGTGCCAGCAGCATAGCGGGAGCCTCCTACGAGCAGTACTTC
>.|TRBV28|TRBJ1-1|many
CASSYPGRMNTEAFF
TGTGCCAGCAGTTACCCGGGCAGAATGAACACTGAAGCTTTCTTT
>TRBD2|TRBV20-1|TRBJ2-1|many
CSADGGLAGSAEQFF
TGCAGTGCTGACGGGGGACTAGCGGGGTCGGCGGAGCAGTTCTTC
>.|TRBV2|TRBJ2-1|many
CASSEIWTQANNEQFF
TGTGCCAGCAGTGAAATCTGGACTCAAGCAAACAATGAGCAGTTCTTC
>.|TRBV12-3/TRBV12-4|TRBJ2-2|.
CAIRTSPRTPGSCFF
.
>.|TRBV12-3/TRBV12-4|TRBJ2-2|few
CASSFLDGYRELFF
TGTGCCAGCAGTTTCTTAGATGGTTACCGGGAGCTGTTTTTT
>.|TRBV2|TRBJ2-1|.
CASIANEQFF
TGTGCCAGCATAGCCAATGAGCAGTTCTTC
>TRBD1|TRBV19|TRBJ2-7|.
CASKDRGVNEQYF
TGTGCCAGTAAGGACAGGGGAGTGAACGAGCAGTACTTC
>.|TRBV6-1|TRBJ1-2|few
CASSDGVYGYTF
TGTGCCAGCAGTGACGGGGTCTATGGCTACACCTTC
>TRBD2|TRBV2|TRBJ2-1|many
CASSEVGLAGDNEQFF
TGTGCCAGCAGTGAAGTGGGACTAGCGGGAGACAATGAGCAGTTCTTC
>TRBD2|TRBV3-1|TRBJ2-1|many
CASSQVIAGGPRNEQFF
TGTGCCAGCAGCCAAGTCATCGCGGGAGGGCCGAGGAATGAGCAGTTCTTC
>.|TRBV27|TRBJ2-1|many
CASSSSWDAPDPQFF
TGTGCCAGCAGTTCCTCGTGGGACGCCCCGGATCCGCAGTTCTTC
>.|TRBV5-1|TRBJ2-1|.
CASSSSSNLYNEQFF
TGCGCCAGCAGCTCCTCTAGCAACCTCTACAATGAGCAGTTCTTC